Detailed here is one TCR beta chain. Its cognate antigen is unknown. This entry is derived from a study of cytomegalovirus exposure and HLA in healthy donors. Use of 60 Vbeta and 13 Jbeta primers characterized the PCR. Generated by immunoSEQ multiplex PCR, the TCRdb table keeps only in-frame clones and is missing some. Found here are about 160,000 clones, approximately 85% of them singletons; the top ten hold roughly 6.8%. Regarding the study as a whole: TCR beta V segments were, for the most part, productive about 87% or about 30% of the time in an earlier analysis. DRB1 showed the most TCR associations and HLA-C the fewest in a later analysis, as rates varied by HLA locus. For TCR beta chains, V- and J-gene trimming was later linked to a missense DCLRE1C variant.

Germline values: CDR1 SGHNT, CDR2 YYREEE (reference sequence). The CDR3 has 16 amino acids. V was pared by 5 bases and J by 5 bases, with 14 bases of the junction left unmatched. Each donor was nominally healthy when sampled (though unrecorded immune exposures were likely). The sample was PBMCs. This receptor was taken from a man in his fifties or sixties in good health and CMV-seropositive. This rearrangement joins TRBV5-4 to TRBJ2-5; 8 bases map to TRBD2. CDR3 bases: TGTGCCAGCAGTCATGGAACGGGAGGGCCCCGTGAGACCCAGTACTTC. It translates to CASSHGTGGPRETQYF.